This entry concerns a single T cell receptor (beta chain). Antigen: not known. This entry comes from a study of T cell responses to AZD1222 COVID-19 vaccine. Sequencing used immunoSEQ multiplex PCR; TCRdb keeps in-frame clones, though not all of them. Of over 85,000 clones in the sample, roughly nine tenths were seen once. Study-level findings and limits: Nearly half of spike-specific TCRs reportedly go after variant regions that carry no mutations. Compared with day 0, the breadth and depth of the Spike-specific TCR repertoire rose significantly after two doses of AZD1222. Sampling captured repertoires only after the peak T cell response. CD4 TCRs associated with vaccination spanned spike, dominating at 160-218 and 743-854.

Deletions cut 3 bases from V and 3 bases from J, with 9 bases between. Germline-derived CDR1 and CDR2 are LGHDT and YNNKEL (reference sequence). The CDR3 runs 14 residues. The TCR originated in an adult who received the AZD1222 COVID-19 vaccine. V gene TRBV3-1 (or the pseudogene TRBV3-2) combines with J gene TRBJ1-5, with D tentatively TRBD1 (5 bases). Sequences were derived from peripheral blood, sampled 28 days after the second AZD1222 dose. This chain's CDR3 is CASSHPGANQPQHF. CDR3 DNA sequence: TGTGCCAGCAGCCACCCCGGGGCCAATCAGCCCCAGCATTTT.